A single sample gave rise to the 13 T cell receptor beta chains below, sequenced in a study of regulatory and conventional T cells in RAG deficiency (dated by TCRdb to the late 2010s). Libraries were built with the immunoSEQ multiplex PCR assay. TCRdb limited this immuneACCESS table to in-frame rearrangements with V and J called. A share of clones is missing; checked studies link under half to unresolved V genes, and the rest is unexplained. The sample table lists about 34,000 clones, about 78% of them with a count of one. 3% to 4% of the sample lies in the top ten. Conventional CD4+ T cells were purified from blood as CD25-low CD127-high cells before genomic DNA extraction. These same records also appear under a second study, on regulatory T cells. As that second study puts it: For the multiplex PCR, 52 forward TRBV primers and 13 reverse TRBJ primers were used, and amplification bias was corrected with both assay-based and computational methods.

Sequencing input: CD4+ effector T cells sorted from blood. These TCRs come from a human donor in good health.

This chain links TRBV19 with TRBJ1-3; D remains ambiguous. V was pared by 3 bases and J by 2 bases, with 8 bases between. The germline V gene has CDR1 LNHDA and CDR2 SQIVND (reference sequence). The CDR3 consists of 14 residues. CDR3 DNA: TGTGCCAGTAGTATTGGTCAGCCTGGAAACACCATATATTTT. Translation gives CASSIGQPGNTIYF.

V gene TRBV28 combines with J gene TRBJ1-6, with D perhaps matching TRBD1 (5 bases). Trimming took 8 bases from V and 8 from J, leaving 16 bases between them. The CDR3 is made up of 14 amino acids. Germline CDR1 MDHEN, CDR2 SYDVKM. The CDR3 DNA follows: TGTGCCAGCCACCCCGGGGGAGGCGATTCACCCCTCCACTTT. Encoded protein: CASHPGGGDSPLHF. Variable domain in full (rest from reference TRBV28 and TRBJ1-6): DVKVTQSSRYLVKRTGEKVFLECVQDMDHENMFWYRQDPGLGLRLIYFSYDVKMKEKGDIPEGYSVSREKKERFSLILESASTNQTSMYLCASHPGGGDSPLHFGNGTRLTVT.

The rearrangement uses TRBV5-1 and TRBJ1-6; 7 bases map to TRBD1. The junction had 7 bases not matched to a gene; V was cut back by 7 bases and J by 6 bases. CDR1 is SGHRS, CDR2 YFSETQ, per germline. This CDR3 is 14 amino acids long. CDR3 loop: CASGSTGANSPLHF. The CDR3 bases are TGCGCCAGCGGTTCTACAGGGGCTAATTCACCCCTCCACTTT.

This rearrangement joins TRBV19 to TRBJ1-6, with 8 bases aligning to TRBD1. Germline V CDR1 and CDR2: LNHDA, SQIVND (reference sequence). J lost 7 bases, V lost 5 bases, and 10 bases had no gene match. The CDR3 loop spans 16 amino acids. CDR3 in DNA: TGTGCCAGTAGTTCGGACAGGGAATTTAGGAATTCACCCCTCCACTTT. Translated: CASSSDREFRNSPLHF.

J is TRBJ1-2 and V is TRBV6-5; no clear D. This CDR3 region has 12 residues. V lost 5 bases, J lost 8 bases, and 12 bases lay in between. CDR1 MNHEY and CDR2 SVGAGI come from the germline V gene. The CDR3 is CASSVDSQGYTF. Written as DNA, the CDR3 is TGTGCCAGCAGTGTGGACTCTCAGGGCTACACCTTC.

This chain links TRBV25-1 with TRBJ2-1, with D uncertain. The length of the CDR3 is 14 residues. Germline V gene sequence: CDR1 MGHDK, CDR2 SYGVNS. Trimming removed 2 bases at V and 8 bases at J, with 13 bases between. CDR3 loop: CASSEPIVKYEQFF. Here the CDR3 DNA reads TGTGCCAGCAGTGAACCGATAGTGAAATATGAGCAGTTCTTC.

This clone was seen a few times. V gene TRBV5-6 combines with J gene TRBJ1-2; D unresolved. Germline loops: CDR1 SGHDT, CDR2 YYEEEE. With 4 bases removed from V and 0 bases from J, the gap between germline ends came to 13 bases. CDR3 size: 15 residues. CDR3 residues: CASSGGMRANYGYTF. CDR3 nucleotide sequence: TGTGCCAGCAGCGGAGGGATGAGAGCTAACTATGGCTACACCTTC.

The chain combines TRBV19 with TRBJ2-2; possible D gene TRBD1, 6 bases. Germline V lookup: CDR1 LNHDA, CDR2 SQIVND (reference sequence). The CDR3 extends over 15 amino acids. V dropped 6 bases and J dropped 5 bases, with 16 bases sitting between them. CDR3 amino acids: CASRDSAPRTGELFF. CDR3 bases: TGTGCCAGTAGGGACAGCGCCCCGAGGACCGGGGAGCTGTTTTTT. The full variable domain, in which reference TRBV19 and TRBJ2-2 provide the parts outside the CDR3, is DGGITQSPKYLFRKEGQNVTLSCEQNLNHDAMYWYRQDPGQGLRLIYYSQIVNDFQKGDIAEGYSVSREKKESFPLTVTSAQKNPTAFYLCASRDSAPRTGELFFGEGSRLTVL.

CDR3 bases: TGTGCCACCAGCAGAGACGTGTATGGCTACACCTTC. It yields the protein CATSRDVYGYTF. The V and J genes are TRBV15 and TRBJ1-2, with D hard to call. V gave up 0 bases and J gave up 5 bases, with 4 bases separating them. The CDR3 sequence is 12 residues long. The germline CDR1 and CDR2 sequences are LNHNV and YYDKDF (reference sequence).

This chain joins TRBV7-2 and TRBJ1-1; the D is unclear. V lost 3 bases and J 4 bases, leaving 15 bases between the germline ends. The germline CDR1 and CDR2 sequences are SGHTA and FQGNSA. The CDR3 runs to 15 residues. The DNA of the CDR3 is TGTGCCAGCAGCTTGAAGCGGATGAGAGGCACTGAAGCTTTCTTT. Translating gives CASSLKRMRGTEAFF.

The chain couples TRBV19 to TRBJ1-5; D is unclear. Germline CDR1 reads LNHDA; CDR2 reads SQIVND (reference sequence). Trimming removed 3 bases from V and 4 bases from J, with 7 bases in between. The CDR3 runs 13 residues. CDR3 protein: CASSITENQPQHF. DNA for the CDR3: TGTGCCAGTAGTATCACAGAAAATCAGCCCCAGCATTTT.

Only a few counts were recorded for this clone. The V call is TRBV5-1, the J call TRBJ1-6; TRBD1 aligns across 11 bases. Germline CDR1 SGHRS, CDR2 YFSETQ. The CDR3 contains 16 residues. V was pared by 2 bases and J by 6 bases, with 4 bases of the junction left unmatched. CDR3 nucleotide sequence: TGCGCCAGCAGCTTACAGGACAGGGGGCTTAATTCACCCCTCCACTTT. It translates to CASSLQDRGLNSPLHF.

The J gene is TRBJ2-2, the V gene TRBV10-3; no firm D call. Trimming removed 0 bases at V and 7 bases at J, with 3 bases between. Looked up from germline, CDR1 is ENHRY and CDR2 is SYGVKD. The CDR3 sequence is 12 residues long. CDR3 sequence reads: CAISESSGELFF. Here the CDR3 DNA reads TGTGCCATCAGTGAGTCGAGCGGGGAGCTGTTTTTT.